The TCR beta chain under discussion was sequenced for a study of T-cell reconstitution after alpha-beta-depleted transplantation in children. Study findings and constraints: The authors attributed T-cell counts and diversity one year after transplant mostly to newly produced T cells. Some patients owed their high day-60 TCRbeta diversity to surviving recipient T cells and thymic progenitors. In patients about two months after transplant, alpha-beta T cells reportedly arose from several hundred expanded graft clones.

The germline CDR1 and CDR2 sequences are SGHVS and FQNEAQ. V was clipped by 5 bases and J by 5 bases, with 19 bases between them. The CDR3 has 16 residues. This clonotype was detected ten times or more. The antigen remains undetermined. The TCRbeta library was prepared with unique molecular identifiers. TCRdb independently ran MiXCR on the PCR reads; one entry per CDR3 protein. The sample carries approximately 490,000 distinct CDR3 sequences, 8% to 11% recorded once. V is TRBV7-8 and J is TRBJ1-5; D is unresolved. The sequencing used PBMCs, collected before TCRalphabeta/CD19-depleted stem cell transplant. The TCR sequence derives from a child aged 2-15 years with inherited bone marrow failure, due to receive a stem cell transplant. For the CDR3, the DNA is TGTGCCAGCAGCCGCAGACCCCGGACGGTCGATCAGCCCCAGCATTTT. Translated: CASSRRPRTVDQPQHF. The variable domain in full, with the rest retrieved from reference TRBV7-8 and TRBJ1-5, is GAGVSQSPRYKVAKRGQDVALRCDPISGHVSLFWYQQALGQGPEFLTYFQNEAQLDKSGLPSDRFFAERPEGSVSTLKIQRTQQEDSAVYLCASSRRPRTVDQPQHFGDGTRLSIL.